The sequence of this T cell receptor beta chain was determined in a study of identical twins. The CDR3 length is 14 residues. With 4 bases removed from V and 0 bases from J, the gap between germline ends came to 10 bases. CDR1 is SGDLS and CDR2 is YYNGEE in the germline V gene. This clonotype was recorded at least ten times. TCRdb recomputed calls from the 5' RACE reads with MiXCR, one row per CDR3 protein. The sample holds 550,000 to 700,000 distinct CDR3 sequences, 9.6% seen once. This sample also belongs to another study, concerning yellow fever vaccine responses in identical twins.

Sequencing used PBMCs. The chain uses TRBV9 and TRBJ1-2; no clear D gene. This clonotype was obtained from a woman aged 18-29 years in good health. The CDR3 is CASSPTGTNYGYTF. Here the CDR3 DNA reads TGTGCCAGCAGCCCCACCGGGACTAACTATGGCTACACCTTC.